The clone carrying this T cell receptor (beta chain) occurred a few times. The data were taken from a study of shared clonotypes between healthy human individuals. Replicate PCRs run on sorted subsets employed around 200 ng DNA, around 27,000 T cell genomes. The method was immunoSEQ multiplex PCR; TCRdb's version includes in-frame clones alone and lacks a portion of them. The table shows 600,000 to 750,000 clones, with 90% occurring only once. In germline, CDR1 is SGHVS, CDR2 FQNEAQ. The CDR3 covers 14 residues. The germline V and J ends were trimmed by 3 bases and 3 bases, with 11 bases remaining between them.

The receptor was isolated from a man aged 18 to 30 in good health. Some clones in this sample may be carry-over from other donors' samples. Material for sequencing was memory CD8+ T cells from PBMCs. The subset is: CD45RO+ cells pooled with CCR7-negative TemRA cells. This chain links TRBV7-8 with TRBJ1-1; D is unclear. The CDR3 loop is CASSFAETDTEAFF. CDR3 nucleotide sequence: TGTGCCAGCAGCTTTGCGGAAACCGACACTGAAGCTTTCTTT.